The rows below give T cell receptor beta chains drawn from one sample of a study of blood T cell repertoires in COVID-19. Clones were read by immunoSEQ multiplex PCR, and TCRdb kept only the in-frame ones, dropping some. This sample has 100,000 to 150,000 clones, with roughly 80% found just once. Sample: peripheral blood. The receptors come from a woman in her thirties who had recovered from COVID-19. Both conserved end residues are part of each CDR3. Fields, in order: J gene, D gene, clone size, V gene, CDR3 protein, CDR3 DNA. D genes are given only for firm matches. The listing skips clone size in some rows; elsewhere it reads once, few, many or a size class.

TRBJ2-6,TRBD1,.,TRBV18,CASSTVGTVGMWANVLTF,TGTGCCAGCTCAACCGTAGGGACAGTTGGTATGTGGGCCAACGTCCTGACTTTC
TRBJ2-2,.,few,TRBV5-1,CASSLGQALGRTGELFF,TGCGCCAGCAGCTTGGGCCAGGCATTAGGGAGGACCGGGGAGCTGTTTTTT
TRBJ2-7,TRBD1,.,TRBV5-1,CASSPGTDKHEQYF,TGCGCCAGCAGCCCCGGGACAGACAAACACGAGCAGTACTTC
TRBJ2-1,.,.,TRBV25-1,CASSESPSYNEQFF,TGTGCCAGCAGTGAATCACCCAGCTACAATGAGCAGTTCTTC
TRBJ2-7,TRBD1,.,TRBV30,CAWRDRFSYEQYF,TGTGCCTGGAGGGACAGGTTCTCCTACGAGCAGTACTTC
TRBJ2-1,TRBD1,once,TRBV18,CASSPLGEGAFEQFF,TGTGCCAGCTCACCCCTCGGAGAGGGGGCGTTTGAGCAGTTCTTC
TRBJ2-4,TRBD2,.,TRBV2,CASSATTSGRVNIQYF,TGTGCCAGCAGTGCTACGACTAGCGGGAGGGTAAACATTCAGTACTTC
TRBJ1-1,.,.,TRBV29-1,CSVQPRGGNTEAFF,TGCAGCGTCCAACCCCGGGGAGGTAACACTGAAGCTTTCTTT
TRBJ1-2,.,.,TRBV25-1,CASSEYTGMSGYTF,TGTGCCAGCAGTGAATATACGGGAATGAGTGGCTACACCTTC
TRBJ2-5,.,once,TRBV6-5,CASSRHKETQYF,TGTGCCAGCAGTCGTCACAAGGAGACCCAGTACTTC
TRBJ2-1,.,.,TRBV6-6,CASSYSQPSEQFF,TGTGCCAGCAGTTACTCACAGCCCAGTGAGCAGTTCTTC
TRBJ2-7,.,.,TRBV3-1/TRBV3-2,CASSQLVPIGREIYEQYF,TGTGCCAGCAGCCAATTAGTTCCCATAGGCAGGGAAATCTACGAGCAGTACTTC
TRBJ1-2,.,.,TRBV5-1,CASSLLIGGENGYTF,TGCGCCAGCAGCTTACTTATCGGAGGAGAGAATGGCTACACCTTC
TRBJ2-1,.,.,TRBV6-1,CASSEVSVGGRLDNEQFF,TGTGCCAGCAGTGAAGTGAGCGTTGGAGGGAGACTGGACAATGAGCAGTTCTTC
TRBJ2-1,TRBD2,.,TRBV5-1,CASSPAGGPYNEQFF,TGCGCCAGCAGCCCGGCGGGGGGCCCCTACAATGAGCAGTTCTTC
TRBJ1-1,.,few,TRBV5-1,CASSLEDTNTEAFF,TGCGCCAGCAGCTTGGAAGACACGAACACTGAAGCTTTCTTT
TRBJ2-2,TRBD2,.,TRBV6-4,CASSYSSGSSTGELFF,TGTGCCAGCAGTTATTCTAGCGGGAGTAGCACCGGGGAGCTGTTTTTT
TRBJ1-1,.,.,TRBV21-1,CASTKGQGDTEAFF,TGTGCCAGCACAAAGGGACAGGGGGACACTGAAGCTTTCTTT
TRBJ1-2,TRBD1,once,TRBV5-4,CASSLWDSGTYGYTF,TGTGCCAGCAGCTTGTGGGACAGCGGCACCTATGGCTACACCTTC
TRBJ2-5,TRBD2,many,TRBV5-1,CASSFPGGRSGETQYF,TGCGCCAGCAGCTTCCCTGGCGGGAGGAGCGGAGAGACCCAGTACTTC
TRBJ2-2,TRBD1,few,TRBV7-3,CASRWDSTTGELFF,TGTGCCAGCAGGTGGGACAGCACCACCGGGGAGCTGTTTTTT
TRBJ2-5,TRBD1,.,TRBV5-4,CASSDRGWETQYF,TGTGCCAGCAGCGACAGGGGTTGGGAGACCCAGTACTTC
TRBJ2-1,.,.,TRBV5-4,CASSLGDLNYNEQFF,TGTGCCAGCAGCTTGGGGGACTTAAACTACAATGAGCAGTTCTTC
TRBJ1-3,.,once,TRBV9,CASSAYHQGSSGNTIYF,TGTGCCAGCAGCGCCTACCACCAGGGGAGCTCTGGAAACACCATATATTTT
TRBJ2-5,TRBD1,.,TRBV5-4,CASSLGGQGPETQYF,TGTGCCAGCAGCTTGGGGGGACAGGGGCCCGAGACCCAGTACTTC
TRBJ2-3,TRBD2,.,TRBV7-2,CASSPRRTSGGKTDTQYF,TGTGCCAGCAGCCCAAGAAGGACTAGCGGGGGGAAAACAGATACGCAGTATTTT
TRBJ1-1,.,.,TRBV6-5,CASGSSPMNTEAFF,TGTGCCAGCGGGAGCAGTCCCATGAACACTGAAGCTTTCTTT
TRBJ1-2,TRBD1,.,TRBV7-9,CASSPQGAWDYGYTF,TGTGCCAGCAGCCCACAGGGGGCATGGGACTATGGCTACACCTTC
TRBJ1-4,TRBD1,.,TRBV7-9,CASSLRQGGEKLFF,TGTGCCAGCAGCCTCAGACAGGGAGGAGAAAAACTGTTTTTT
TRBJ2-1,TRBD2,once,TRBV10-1,CASSSGLAGANEQFF,TGCGCCAGCAGTAGTGGACTAGCGGGAGCGAATGAGCAGTTCTTC
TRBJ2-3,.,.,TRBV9,CASSPFSGDTQYF,TGTGCCAGCAGCCCCTTTTCAGGAGATACGCAGTATTTT
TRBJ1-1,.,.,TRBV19,CASGEPNTEAFF,TGTGCCAGCGGAGAACCGAACACTGAAGCTTTCTTT
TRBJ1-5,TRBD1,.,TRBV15,CATSSSQGGPPQHF,TGTGCCACCAGCAGTTCACAGGGGGGGCCGCCCCAGCATTTT
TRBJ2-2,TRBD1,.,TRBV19,CASSTRTKDRGRPGELFF,TGTGCCAGTAGTACCAGAACGAAGGACAGGGGGCGGCCCGGGGAGCTGTTTTTT
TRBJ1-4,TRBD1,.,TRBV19,CASSNLRGQTNEKLFF,TGTGCCAGTAGTAACCTCCGGGGACAGACTAATGAAAAACTGTTTTTT
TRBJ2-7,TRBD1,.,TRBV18,CASSLRDRGLEQYF,TGTGCCAGCTCACTCCGGGACAGGGGGCTCGAGCAGTACTTC
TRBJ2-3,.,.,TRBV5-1,CASSLSTYTDTQYF,TGCGCCAGCAGCTTGAGTACCTACACAGATACGCAGTATTTT
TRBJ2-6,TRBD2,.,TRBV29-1,CSVEGGPGRVSGANVLTF,TGCAGCGTTGAAGGGGGTCCCGGGAGGGTCTCTGGGGCCAACGTCCTGACTTTC
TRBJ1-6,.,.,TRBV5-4,CASSLNRNSPLHF,TGTGCCAGCAGCTTGAATCGGAATTCACCCCTCCACTTT
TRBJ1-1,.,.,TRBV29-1,CSVDSPNTEAFF,TGCAGCGTTGACTCCCCTAACACTGAAGCTTTCTTT
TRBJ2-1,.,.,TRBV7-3,CASSLNPAGRGYEQFF,TGTGCCAGCAGCTTAAACCCGGCGGGGAGAGGGTATGAGCAGTTCTTC
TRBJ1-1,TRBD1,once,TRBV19,CASSRDRLNTEAFF,TGTGCCAGTAGTCGGGACAGATTGAACACTGAAGCTTTCTTT
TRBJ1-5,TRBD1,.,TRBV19,CASSLTGGGNQPQHF,TGTGCCAGTAGCCTTACAGGGGGCGGCAATCAGCCCCAGCATTTT
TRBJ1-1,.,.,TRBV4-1,CASSQVSQGEIWYAEAFF,TGCGCCAGCAGCCAAGTCTCTCAGGGCGAGATTTGGTACGCTGAAGCTTTCTTT
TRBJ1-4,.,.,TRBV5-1,CASSLTGGEKLFF,TGCGCCAGCAGCCTCACGGGGGGAGAAAAACTGTTTTTT
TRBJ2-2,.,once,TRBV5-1,CASSLASNTGELFF,TGCGCCAGCAGCCTCGCTAGTAACACCGGGGAGCTGTTTTTT
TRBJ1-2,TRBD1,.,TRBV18,CASSRSTGVNYGYTF,TGTGCCAGCTCAAGATCGACAGGGGTTAACTATGGCTACACCTTC
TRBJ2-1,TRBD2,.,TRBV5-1,CASSLMTSGRHNEQFF,TGCGCCAGCAGCTTAATGACTAGCGGGAGGCACAATGAGCAGTTCTTC
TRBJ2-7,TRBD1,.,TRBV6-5,CASSRTGGEGEQYF,TGTGCCAGCAGCCGAACAGGGGGTGAAGGCGAGCAGTACTTC
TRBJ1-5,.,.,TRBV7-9,CASSAHEAGSNQPQHF,TGTGCCAGCAGCGCCCATGAGGCAGGGAGCAATCAGCCCCAGCATTTT